These T cell receptor beta chains were read from a single sample in a study of blood T cell repertoires in COVID-19. This table comes from immunoSEQ multiplex PCR, and its TCRdb copy is limited to in-frame clones, with some not included. The sample consists of about 210,000 clones, 88% of them appearing once. Input material: peripheral blood. The receptors were sampled from a man aged 65-85 years with acute or convalescent COVID-19. The CDR3 runs from the conserved cysteine through the conserved F or W. A D gene is named only where the DNA matches it firmly. Only some rows state a clone size, as once, few, many or a class for expanded clones.

J: TRBJ2-1; length: 16; size: .; V: TRBV5-1; D: TRBD2; CDR3: CASSLAGGSSYNEQFF; DNA: TGCGCCAGCAGCTTGGCCGGCGGGAGCTCCTACAATGAGCAGTTCTTC
J: TRBJ1-1; length: 14; size: .; V: TRBV5-1; D: TRBD1; CDR3: CASSSGTAYFEAFF; DNA: TGCGCCAGCAGCTCCGGGACAGCCTATTTTGAAGCTTTCTTT
J: TRBJ2-2; length: 15; size: .; V: TRBV5-6; D: TRBD1; CDR3: CASSPGTGEAGELFF; DNA: TGTGCCAGCAGTCCCGGGACAGGGGAGGCCGGGGAGCTGTTTTTT
J: TRBJ2-7; length: 15; size: .; V: TRBV7-2; D: TRBD2; CDR3: CASSGGLAGVDEQYF; DNA: TGTGCCAGCAGCGGGGGACTAGCGGGAGTTGATGAGCAGTACTTC
J: TRBJ2-1; length: 15; size: .; V: TRBV24-1; D: TRBD2; CDR3: CATSKLAGGPNEQFF; DNA: TGTGCCACCAGCAAACTAGCGGGAGGGCCTAATGAGCAGTTCTTC
J: TRBJ1-3; length: 16; size: .; V: TRBV7-2; D: .; CDR3: CASSRNQGSSGNTIYF; DNA: TGTGCCAGCAGTAGGAACCAGGGGAGCTCTGGAAACACCATATATTTT
J: TRBJ1-2; length: 17; size: .; V: TRBV19; D: TRBD1; CDR3: CASSIGLKDRGLYGYTF; DNA: TGTGCCAGTAGTATAGGATTAAAGGACAGGGGGCTTTATGGCTACACCTTC
J: TRBJ2-1; length: 11; size: .; V: TRBV28; D: TRBD2; CDR3: CASTSGIEQFF; DNA: TGTGCCAGCACTAGCGGGATTGAGCAGTTCTTC
J: TRBJ1-2; length: 16; size: .; V: TRBV19; D: TRBD1; CDR3: CASNVWSGTGSRGYTF; DNA: TGTGCCAGTAACGTCTGGTCCGGGACAGGTTCCCGGGGCTACACCTTC
J: TRBJ2-5; length: 15; size: .; V: TRBV28; D: TRBD1; CDR3: CASTQTGGFVKTQYF; DNA: TGTGCCAGCACCCAGACAGGGGGCTTTGTGAAGACCCAGTACTTC
J: TRBJ2-7; length: 15; size: once; V: TRBV19; D: TRBD1; CDR3: CASSRKRTGTYEQYF; DNA: TGTGCCAGTAGTAGAAAGAGGACAGGGACCTACGAGCAGTACTTC